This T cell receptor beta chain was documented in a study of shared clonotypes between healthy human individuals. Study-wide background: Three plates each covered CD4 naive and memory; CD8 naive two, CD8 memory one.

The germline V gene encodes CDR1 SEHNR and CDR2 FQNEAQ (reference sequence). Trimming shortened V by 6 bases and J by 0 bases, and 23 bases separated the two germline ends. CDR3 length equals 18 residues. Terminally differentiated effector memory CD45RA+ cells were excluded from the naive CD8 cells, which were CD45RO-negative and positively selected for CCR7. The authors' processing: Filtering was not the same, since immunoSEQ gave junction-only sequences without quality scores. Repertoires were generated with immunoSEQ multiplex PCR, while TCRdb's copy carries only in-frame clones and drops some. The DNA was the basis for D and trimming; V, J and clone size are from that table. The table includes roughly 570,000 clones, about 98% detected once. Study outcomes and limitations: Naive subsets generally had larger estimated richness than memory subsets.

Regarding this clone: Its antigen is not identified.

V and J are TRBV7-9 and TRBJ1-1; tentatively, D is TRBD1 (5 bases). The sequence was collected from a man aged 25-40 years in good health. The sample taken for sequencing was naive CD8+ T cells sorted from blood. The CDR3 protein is CASRWGIGVDGVNTEAFF. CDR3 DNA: TGTGCCAGCAGATGGGGGATAGGGGTTGATGGGGTGAACACTGAAGCTTTCTTT.